The 32 T cell receptor beta chains in this list originate from one sample, sequenced in a study of cytotoxic CD8 clonotypes in ibrutinib-treated CLL. Libraries were prepared by immunoSEQ multiplex PCR; TCRdb keeps only in-frame clonotypes and omits some of them. The sample records fewer than 400,000 clones, approximately 67% being singletons. The material was PBMCs, obtained after 36 months of ibrutinib treatment. The receptors here all came from a human donor with chronic lymphocytic leukemia.

The V gene is TRBV6-6, the J gene TRBJ2-6; D is uncertain. V shed 6 bases and J shed 0 bases, with 9 bases lying between them. CDR1 is MNHNY, CDR2 SVGAGI, per germline (reference sequence). There are 15 residues in the CDR3. The DNA for the CDR3 is TGTGCCAGCAGACCGGCCGTCTCTGGGGCCAACGTCCTGACTTTC. Protein: CASRPAVSGANVLTF.

This clone was picked up a small number of times. The rearrangement uses TRBV11-3 and TRBJ2-5, with a weak D call TRBD2 (6 bases). With 1 base removed from V and 14 bases from J, the gap between germline ends came to 14 bases. CDR1 is SGHNT and CDR2 is YENEEA in the germline V gene. The length of the CDR3 is 12 residues. The CDR3 loop reads CASSLAAGLIYF. The CDR3 nucleotides are TGTGCCAGCAGCTTAGCGGCGGGACTGATATACTTC. The full variable domain, completed using reference TRBV11-3 and TRBJ2-5, is EAGVVQSPRYKIIEKKQPVAFWCNPISGHNTLYWYLQNLGQGPELLIRYENEEAVDDSQLPKDRFSAERLKGVDSTLKIQPAELGDSAVYLCASSLAAGLIYFGPGTRLLVL.

This clone was counted a few times. This sequence joins TRBV6-6 and TRBJ2-7, with 12 bases that match TRBD2. The germline V gene encodes CDR1 MNHNY and CDR2 SVGAGI (reference sequence). CDR3 length: 16 residues. The V gene end was trimmed by 4 bases and the J gene end by 2 bases; junction bases not matched to a gene: 6. The CDR3 DNA reads as TGTGCCAGCAGTTTTACACTAGCGGGGGGCACCTACGAGCAGTACTTC. This encodes CASSFTLAGGTYEQYF.

The chain carries TRBV19 and TRBJ1-1; D uncertain. Germline CDR1 reads LNHDA; CDR2 reads SQIVND (reference sequence). The V gene lost 3 bases and the J gene lost 5 bases, with 16 bases spanning the gap. CDR3 length: 15 amino acids. CDR3: CASSIKPYAATEAFF. CDR3 nucleotide sequence: TGTGCCAGTAGTATCAAGCCCTATGCAGCGACTGAAGCTTTCTTT. The full variable domain, rest sourced from reference TRBV19 and TRBJ1-1, is DGGITQSPKYLFRKEGQNVTLSCEQNLNHDAMYWYRQDPGQGLRLIYYSQIVNDFQKGDIAEGYSVSREKKESFPLTVTSAQKNPTAFYLCASSIKPYAATEAFFGQGTRLTVV.

The CDR3 coding sequence is TGTGCCAGCAGCACTTCAGGGGGCGGTTACGAGCAGTACTTC. Translated: CASSTSGGGYEQYF. The chain links TRBV9 to TRBJ2-7; TRBD1 agrees at 8 bases. The CDR3 has 14 residues. The V and J ends lost 4 bases and 4 bases, in that order; junction bases with no gene match: 7. The germline V gene encodes CDR1 SGDLS and CDR2 YYNGEE.

The CDR3 DNA reads as TGTGCCAGCAGCGCAGGACTAGCGGGAGGGTTGAGAGATACGCAGTATTTT. This gives the protein CASSAGLAGGLRDTQYF. The genes are TRBV7-3 and TRBJ2-3; 15 bases match TRBD2. The CDR3 sequence is 17 residues long. Germline trimming cut 5 bases from V and 5 bases from J; bases unmatched to any gene: 8. The germline CDR1 and CDR2 sequences are SGHTA and FQGTGA.

The chain carries TRBV4-1 and TRBJ1-1; no definite D call. CDR1 is MGHRA and CDR2 is YSYEKL in the germline V gene. The V gene lost 0 bases and the J gene lost 1 base, with 12 bases spanning the gap. This CDR3 spans 16 amino acids. CDR3 nucleotide sequence: TGCGCCAGCAGCCAAGAGGCAGGACCCTGGAACACTGAAGCTTTCTTT. Translation gives CASSQEAGPWNTEAFF.

The chain joins TRBV9 to TRBJ2-1; 12 bases fit TRBD2. This CDR3 comprises 15 residues. The trim removed 0 bases at V and 8 bases at J, leaving 3 bases unmatched. CDR1 SGDLS and CDR2 YYNGEE come from the germline V gene. CDR3 region: CASSVGGTSGHEQFF. The CDR3 DNA reads TGTGCCAGCAGCGTAGGCGGGACTAGCGGGCATGAGCAGTTCTTC.

The chain carries TRBV2 and TRBJ1-1; TRBD1 matches 9 bases. This CDR3 comprises 15 residues. With 6 bases clipped from V and 6 bases from J, the junction kept 11 bases outside the gene matches. CDR1 SNHLY and CDR2 FYNNEI come from the germline V gene. The CDR3 coding sequence is TGTGCCAGCAGACCCCGGACAGGGGTCAATTCTGAAGCTTTCTTT. The encoded protein is CASRPRTGVNSEAFF.

This chain connects TRBV7-2 to TRBJ1-2; TRBD1 is a possible D gene (6 bases). CDR1 is SGHTA and CDR2 is FQGNSA in the germline V gene. The V gene lost 5 bases and the J gene lost 8 bases, with 21 bases spanning the gap. The CDR3 length is 15 residues. CDR3 residues: CASSRPTRQDSGYTF. The CDR3 DNA reads as TGTGCCAGCAGCCGACCAACCAGACAGGATTCGGGCTACACCTTC.

This clone was observed a handful of times. The rearrangement joins TRBV11-1 to TRBJ2-3, with D unresolved. V dropped 1 base and J dropped 6 bases, with 8 bases sitting between them. This CDR3 spans 13 amino acids. Germline loops: CDR1 SGHAT, CDR2 FQDESV (reference sequence). CDR3: CASSLDLPDTQYF. CDR3 sequence (DNA): TGTGCCAGCAGCTTAGACCTCCCGGATACGCAGTATTTT. Complete variable domain (other parts from reference TRBV11-1 and TRBJ2-3): EAEVAQSPRYKITEKSQAVAFWCDPISGHATLYWYRQILGQGPELLVQFQDESVVDDSQLPKDRFSAERLKGVDSTLKIQPAELGDSAMYLCASSLDLPDTQYFGPGTRLTVL.

V gene TRBV10-3 combines with J gene TRBJ2-7; no clear D. With 6 bases removed from V and 0 bases from J, the gap between germline ends came to 9 bases. The CDR3 consists of 13 residues. In germline, CDR1 is ENHRY, CDR2 SYGVKD. This CDR3 reads CAIRDTSSYEQYF. The CDR3 DNA reads as TGTGCCATCAGAGACACCTCCTCCTACGAGCAGTACTTC.

This chain uses TRBV5-1 with TRBJ2-2, with TRBD1 as a possible D gene (7 bases). The CDR3 spans 15 residues. Germline V gene sequence: CDR1 SGHRS, CDR2 YFSETQ. The V end lost 7 bases, the J end lost 1 base, and 14 bases lay between the germline ends. The chain's CDR3 is CASCGTVLNTGELFF. In nucleotides, the CDR3 is TGCGCCAGCTGCGGGACAGTCCTGAACACCGGGGAGCTGTTTTTT.

V and J are TRBV2 and TRBJ2-4; perhaps D is TRBD1 or TRBD2 (6 bases each). This CDR3 region has 14 residues. Germline V gene data show CDR1 as SNHLY and CDR2 as FYNNEI. The ends were cut back, 8 bases at V and 6 bases at J, with 17 bases in the middle. DNA for the CDR3: TGTGCCAGCGGAGGGCAGGGGAACGTAAACATTCAGTACTTC. This translates into CASGGQGNVNIQYF. The full variable domain, completed using reference TRBV2 and TRBJ2-4, is EPEVTQTPSHQVTQMGQEVILRCVPISNHLYFYWYRQILGQKVEFLVSFYNNEISEKSEIFDDQFSVERPDGSNFTLKIRSTKLEDSAMYFCASGGQGNVNIQYFGAGTRLSVL.

V gene TRBV15 combines with J gene TRBJ1-2; weak D call: TRBD1 (6 bases). V was shortened by 5 bases and J by 7 bases, with 14 bases between the two germline ends. Germline V gives CDR1 LNHNV, CDR2 YYDKDF (reference sequence). CDR3 length: 13 amino acids. The CDR3 DNA follows: TGTGCCACCAGCTCTAGAGGGGGAAGTGGCTACACCTTC. It encodes CATSSRGGSGYTF.

This clone was picked up many times. The rearrangement uses TRBV10-3 and TRBJ2-7; D is unclear. CDR1 and CDR2 (germline): ENHRY, SYGVKD. This CDR3 comprises 11 residues. V was pared by 3 bases and J by 3 bases, with 3 bases between. CDR3 residues: CAISDHYEQYF. CDR3 in DNA: TGTGCCATCAGTGATCACTACGAGCAGTACTTC.

The chain has TRBV28 and TRBJ2-3, with a weak D call TRBD2 (6 bases). The CDR3 has 14 amino acids. Germline V lookup: CDR1 MDHEN, CDR2 SYDVKM. V lost 4 bases and J 6 bases, leaving 14 bases between the germline ends. The CDR3 loop is CASSSPMGGDTQYF. The CDR3, as DNA: TGTGCCAGCAGTTCGCCAATGGGGGGTGATACGCAGTATTTT. Full variable domain (missing parts from reference TRBV28 and TRBJ2-3): DVKVTQSSRYLVKRTGEKVFLECVQDMDHENMFWYRQDPGLGLRLIYFSYDVKMKEKGDIPEGYSVSREKKERFSLILESASTNQTSMYLCASSSPMGGDTQYFGPGTRLTVL.

Regarding this clone: One junction end disagrees with the germline gene, perhaps due to a read error. The genes are TRBV10-1 and TRBJ2-1; D is undetermined. Germline V gene sequence: CDR1 WNHNN, CDR2 SYGVQD (reference sequence). CDR3 size: 12 residues. The CDR3 spells CASSAPGDEQFF. CDR3 nucleotides: TGCGCAAGCAGTGCCCCGGGCGATGAGCAGTTCTTC.

V gene TRBV7-3 combines with J gene TRBJ1-6; weak D call: TRBD1 (5 bases). The V end was cut by 1 base, the J end by 10 bases, with 20 bases between. The germline CDR1 and CDR2 sequences are SGHTA and FQGTGA. This CDR3 is 17 amino acids long. CDR3 nucleotides: TGTGCCAGCAGCTTAAACCCGACGACGAGGGGCGGCTCACCCCTCCACTTT. Encoded protein: CASSLNPTTRGGSPLHF.

This clone was seen more than once but under ten times. This chain joins TRBV18 and TRBJ1-1, with D perhaps matching TRBD1 (6 bases). Germline V gene sequence: CDR1 KGHSH, CDR2 LQKENI. The CDR3 length is 13 residues. Trimming left V 4 bases short and J 4 bases short, with 10 bases between. The CDR3 here is CASSRTGSTEAFF. In nucleotides, the CDR3 is TGTGCCAGCTCACGAACAGGGTCCACTGAAGCTTTCTTT. Filled out from reference TRBV18 and TRBJ1-1, the complete variable domain reads NAGVMQNPRHLVRRRGQEARLRCSPMKGHSHVYWYRQLPEEGLKFMVYLQKENIIDESGMPKERFSAEFPKEGPSILRIQQVVRGDSAAYFCASSRTGSTEAFFGQGTRLTVV.

The genes are TRBV7-2 and TRBJ2-3, with a possible D match to TRBD2 (6 bases). V was cut by 4 bases and J by 1 base, with 18 bases left in between. Per germline, CDR1 SGHTA and CDR2 FQGNSA. This CDR3 region has 17 residues. The CDR3 coding sequence is TGTGCCAGCAGCTCGGAGGGTTGGATAGCCGGCACAGATACGCAGTATTTT. It is translated as CASSSEGWIAGTDTQYF.

In this sample, this clone turned up a few times. V gene TRBV19 combines with J gene TRBJ1-5; D remains ambiguous. The germline V gene has CDR1 LNHDA and CDR2 SQIVND (reference sequence). CDR3 size: 15 residues. Trimming removed 3 bases at V and 2 bases at J, with 11 bases between. The CDR3 bases are TGTGCCAGTAGTATTCGCGGTGTGGGCAATCAGCCCCAGCATTTT. Amino acid sequence: CASSIRGVGNQPQHF.

CDR3 loop: CSTDKNNEQFF. CDR3 in DNA: TGCAGCACCGACAAAAACAATGAGCAGTTCTTC. This chain uses TRBV29-1 with TRBJ2-1; D not certain. The V and J ends lost 8 bases and 5 bases respectively, with 10 bases between them. The CDR3 is made up of 11 amino acids. Germline V gives CDR1 SQVTM, CDR2 ANQGSEA.

This clone was detected only a few times. The gene calls are TRBV6-1 and TRBJ2-3; D is possibly TRBD2 (6 bases). Germline V gene lookup returns CDR1 MNHNS and CDR2 SASEGT. This CDR3 has 12 residues. V lost 6 bases and J 7 bases, leaving 11 bases between the germline ends. DNA of the CDR3: TGTGCCAGCAGAACGGGACTTAATACGCAGTATTTT. Translated, it gives CASRTGLNTQYF.

The V gene is TRBV6-5, the J gene TRBJ1-3; D uncertain. The CDR3 totals 15 residues. Germline lookup yields CDR1 MNHEY and CDR2 SVGAGI. Trimming removed 3 bases from V and 4 bases from J, with 13 bases in between. The CDR3: CASSYRPTAGNTIYF. For the CDR3, the DNA is TGTGCCAGCAGTTATAGACCCACGGCCGGAAACACCATATATTTT.

The table lists this clone with a few counts. This chain uses TRBV27 with TRBJ2-3; the D gene is possibly TRBD2 (7 bases). The CDR3 loop spans 15 amino acids. Trimming took off 6 bases at V and 6 bases at J, with 19 bases between the two ends. Per germline, CDR1 MNHEY and CDR2 SMNVEV (reference sequence). The CDR3 loop reads CASSYSGPQGDTQYF. In DNA form, the CDR3 reads TGTGCCAGCAGCTATAGCGGGCCCCAGGGGGATACGCAGTATTTT.

As for this clone: The junction departs from germline at one end; a sequencing error may be responsible. The rearrangement links TRBV19 to TRBJ2-1, with TRBD2 as a possible D gene (6 bases). The CDR3 consists of 15 residues. CDR1 and CDR2 from the germline V gene are LNHDA and SQIVND (reference sequence). The CDR3 DNA is TGTGCCAGTAGTCGAGGAGGGCCACTCGGGTACGAGCGGTTCTTC. It is translated as CASSRGGPLGYERFF.

This clone was found a few times. The rearrangement links TRBV18 to TRBJ2-7; the match to TRBD1 covers 9 bases. In germline, CDR1 is KGHSH, CDR2 LQKENI. The CDR3 is 15 amino acids. V trimming: 4 bases; J trimming: 4 bases; junction bases outside the gene matches: 8. The CDR3 spells CASSHRTGDLYEQYF. Here the CDR3 DNA reads TGTGCCAGCTCACACAGGACAGGGGATTTGTACGAGCAGTACTTC.

This chain connects TRBV10-3 to TRBJ1-5; 8 positions match TRBD1. CDR3 length equals 14 residues. Per the germline V gene, CDR1 is ENHRY and CDR2 is SYGVKD. Germline trimming cut 5 bases from V and 5 bases from J; bases unmatched to any gene: 5. The chain's CDR3 is CAISTDRGHQPQHF. The CDR3 nucleotides read TGTGCCATCAGTACTGACAGGGGCCATCAGCCCCAGCATTTT.

This rearrangement joins TRBV28 to TRBJ1-2; 7 bases fit TRBD1. Germline V gene sequence: CDR1 MDHEN, CDR2 SYDVKM. This CDR3 has 15 amino acids. Trimming cost V 5 bases and J 2 bases; bases outside gene matches: 8. The CDR3 loop reads CASSRRQGLNYGYTF. The CDR3 region has the DNA TGTGCCAGCAGTCGGCGACAGGGACTAAACTATGGCTACACCTTC.

This clone showed up just once. The chain has TRBV7-2 and TRBJ2-5, with a weak D call TRBD1 (6 bases). Germline CDR1 and CDR2: SGHTA and FQGNSA. The CDR3 runs to 15 residues. V was cut by 2 bases and J by 4 bases, with 14 bases left in between. The CDR3 region is CASSLIWGPPETQYF. CDR3 nucleotide sequence: TGTGCCAGCAGCTTAATCTGGGGGCCCCCAGAGACCCAGTACTTC.

This chain connects TRBV9 to TRBJ2-3; TRBD2 aligns across 9 bases. The trim removed 6 bases at V and 4 bases at J, leaving 9 bases unmatched. The germline V gene has CDR1 SGDLS and CDR2 YYNGEE. This CDR3 comprises 15 residues. The DNA of the CDR3 is TGTGCCAGCACCCGAGCGGGGGGCCTCGCAGATACGCAGTATTTT. The encoded protein is CASTRAGGLADTQYF.